Listed below are T cell receptor beta chains from one sample, sequenced in a study of blood T cell repertoires in COVID-19. Profiled with immunoSEQ multiplex PCR; TCRdb holds only in-frame clones, not every one. The table has about 110,000 clones, around 74% seen once. The sequencing input was peripheral blood. The receptors originated from a woman aged 55-70 years with acute or convalescent COVID-19. The CDR3 runs from the conserved cysteine through the conserved F or W. The D gene is left open where the match is weak. Clone size is stated in some rows and not others, as once, few, many or a class when expanded.

clone_size,d_call,j_call,v_call,cdr3_nt,cdr3_aa
few,-,TRBJ1-1,TRBV4-3,TGCGCCAGCAGCCAAGATCGAGCAGGGTCCCGTGAAGCTTTCTTT,CASSQDRAGSREAFF
-,-,TRBJ1-5,TRBV2,TGTGCCAGCAGTGAAGCGCCGGGAAATCAGCCCCAGCATTTT,CASSEAPGNQPQHF
-,-,TRBJ1-1,TRBV30,TGTGCCTGGTGGCGGGGCACTGAAGCTTTCTTT,CAWWRGTEAFF
few,TRBD1,TRBJ1-3,TRBV7-8,TGTGCCAGCAGCTTAGGGGGAACAGGGGCTGGAAACACCATATATTTT,CASSLGGTGAGNTIYF
-,TRBD2,TRBJ2-1,TRBV7-2,TGTGCCAGCAACCCGACTAGCGGGGGCCCCAATGAGCAGTTCTTC,CASNPTSGGPNEQFF
-,-,TRBJ2-7,TRBV2,TGTGCCACTGGGCCAGGATTCTACGAGCAGTACTTC,CATGPGFYEQYF
-,-,TRBJ2-5,TRBV5-1,TGCGCCAGCAGCTTGGCCGGAGCAGCCCAAGAGACCCAGTACTTC,CASSLAGAAQETQYF
once,TRBD1,TRBJ2-3,TRBV11-2,TGTGCCAGCAGTCAACAGGGGGCTCGCACAGATACGCAGTATTTT,CASSQQGARTDTQYF
-,-,TRBJ2-7,TRBV6-5,TGTGCCAGCAGCCAAACCTACGAGCAGTACTTC,CASSQTYEQYF
-,TRBD1,TRBJ1-1,TRBV5-6,TGTGCCAGCAGCTCCAACGGACAGGAATTTAGCACTGAAGCTTTCTTT,CASSSNGQEFSTEAFF
-,TRBD1,TRBJ2-7,TRBV7-9,TGTGCCAGCAGCACGGCCGGGACAGCCTACGAGCAGTACTTC,CASSTAGTAYEQYF
few,-,TRBJ2-1,TRBV2,TGTGCCAGCAGTGAAAGTTCAAGGGGGGGCGCAGGTGTCAATGAGCAGTTCTTC,CASSESSRGGAGVNEQFF
-,-,TRBJ1-6,TRBV10-3,TGTGCCATCAGGGAACAGGCGGACAATTCACCCCTCCACTTT,CAIREQADNSPLHF
-,-,TRBJ2-7,TRBV6-5,TGTGCCAGCAGTAGACAGTACAACTACGAGCAGTACTTC,CASSRQYNYEQYF
-,-,TRBJ1-1,TRBV6-2/TRBV6-3,TGTGCCAGCAGTTACTCGAAGGGTCAGGGGGCTTTCTTT,CASSYSKGQGAFF
-,TRBD1,TRBJ1-2,TRBV6-5,TGTGCCAGCAGGGTGACAGGGTGGGCCTATGGCTACACCTTC,CASRVTGWAYGYTF
-,TRBD2,TRBJ2-3,TRBV4-2,TGTGCCAGCAGCCGCGCTAGCGGTTCTAGCACAGATACGCAGTATTTT,CASSRASGSSTDTQYF
-,-,TRBJ2-3,TRBV6-5,TGTGCCAGCATTCGACCAGGGTCCCTAGGGAATACGCAGTATTTT,CASIRPGSLGNTQYF
-,-,TRBJ2-3,TRBV2,TGTGCCAGCAGGCGAGGGTTCACAGATACGCAGTATTTT,CASRRGFTDTQYF
-,-,TRBJ1-3,TRBV5-1,TGCGCCAGCAGCCCGTGGGGGGTTCCCCTTCTCTCTGGAAACACCATATATTTT,CASSPWGVPLLSGNTIYF
once,TRBD2,TRBJ2-1,TRBV6-1,TGTGCCAGCAGTGGAGTCTTGGCGGGGGGCTACAATGAGCAGTTCTTC,CASSGVLAGGYNEQFF
-,-,TRBJ1-5,TRBV19,TGTGCCAGTAGTATAGAAGCAGGGGCCGCAGGTCAGCCCCAGCATTTT,CASSIEAGAAGQPQHF
once,-,TRBJ2-7,TRBV11-1,TGTGCCAGCAGCCCGGGGGGGGCGGACAGGGGCTACGAGCAGTACTTC,CASSPGGADRGYEQYF
-,TRBD2,TRBJ2-5,TRBV2,TGTGCCAGCAGTCCCCTGGGCGGGGGGGCTCGGGAGACCCAGTACTTC,CASSPLGGGARETQYF
once,TRBD1,TRBJ1-4,TRBV2,TGTGCCAGCAGTCTATCAACCGGGACAGTAACCGAAAAACTGTTTTTT,CASSLSTGTVTEKLFF
-,TRBD2,TRBJ2-3,TRBV3-1/TRBV3-2,TGTGCCAGCAGCCAAAGGCGGGGGGGCCTGATCACAGATACGCAGTATTTT,CASSQRRGGLITDTQYF
-,TRBD2,TRBJ2-1,TRBV11-3,TGTGCCAGCAGCCCCCCGGGGAGGGGCAATGAGCAGTTCTTC,CASSPPGRGNEQFF
-,TRBD2,TRBJ2-5,TRBV11-1,TGTGCCAGCAGCCACGGGACTAGCGGGGGCCAAGAGACCCAGTACTTC,CASSHGTSGGQETQYF
-,-,TRBJ2-2,TRBV24-1,TGTGCCACCAGTGCCAGGGTGAACACCGGGGAGCTGTTTTTT,CATSARVNTGELFF
-,TRBD1,TRBJ2-3,TRBV19,TGTGCCAGTAGCCGGAAAGGGGACAGTTTCACAGATACGCAGTATTTT,CASSRKGDSFTDTQYF
-,TRBD1,TRBJ1-1,TRBV28,TGTGCCAGCAGTGACCCCCAGGGGGCAGCTTTCTTT,CASSDPQGAAFF
-,-,TRBJ2-6,TRBV5-1,TGCGCCAGCAGCCCACAATTATCTGGGGCCAACGTCCTGACTTTC,CASSPQLSGANVLTF
-,TRBD1,TRBJ2-7,TRBV29-1,TGCAGCGTCCAAGTACCGGGACAGAGTAGATACGAGCAGTACTTC,CSVQVPGQSRYEQYF
-,-,TRBJ1-3,TRBV7-9,TGTGCCAGCAGCGCCAGGGGAACAGATGGAAACACCATATATTTT,CASSARGTDGNTIYF
-,TRBD1,TRBJ1-1,TRBV7-3,TGTGCCAGCAGCTTAATGACAGGGAAAGCTGAAGCTTTCTTT,CASSLMTGKAEAFF
few,-,TRBJ2-7,TRBV5-1,TGCGCCAGCAGATACAGCTCCTACGAGCAGTACTTC,CASRYSSYEQYF
few,-,TRBJ1-1,TRBV19,TGTGCCAGTAGTATAACCGGGGTGAACACTGAAGCTTTCTTT,CASSITGVNTEAFF
-,-,TRBJ1-1,TRBV5-6,TGTGCCAGCAGCTGGAGGAGCCCAGGGAGGACTGAAGCTTTCTTT,CASSWRSPGRTEAFF
-,TRBD1,TRBJ1-1,TRBV29-1,TGCAGCGTTCGAACAGGGACAGGTTCAGGGAACACTGAAGCTTTCTTT,CSVRTGTGSGNTEAFF
-,-,TRBJ2-7,TRBV5-1,TGCGCCAGCAGCTTAGGACAGAACTACGAGCAGTACTTC,CASSLGQNYEQYF
-,TRBD1,TRBJ1-3,TRBV7-9,TGTGCCAGCAGCTTACTAATGGGACAGGAGAGAAACACCATATATTTT,CASSLLMGQERNTIYF
few,-,TRBJ1-2,TRBV5-8,TGTGCCAGCAGCCCATACAGCTATGGCTACACCTTC,CASSPYSYGYTF
few,TRBD1,TRBJ1-6,TRBV2,TGTGCCAGCAGTCATAGACAGGGGGAGGGCTGGAAGGGAGAGTCACCCCTCCACTTT,CASSHRQGEGWKGESPLHF
-,TRBD2,TRBJ2-1,TRBV3-1/TRBV3-2,TGTGCCAGCAGCCAAGTCTCCGGGGGGAGCAATGAGCAGTTCTTC,CASSQVSGGSNEQFF
-,-,TRBJ1-5,TRBV10-1,TGCGCCAGCAGTTCACAGTTGGGTCAGCCCCAGCATTTT,CASSSQLGQPQHF
once,TRBD1,TRBJ1-1,TRBV6-6,TGTGCCAGCAGTTACGACAGGGGGAACACTGAAGCTTTCTTT,CASSYDRGNTEAFF
-,TRBD1,TRBJ2-1,TRBV6-1,TGTGCCAGCAGTGACCTCGGGACAGGGCCCAACAATGAGCAGTTCTTC,CASSDLGTGPNNEQFF
-,-,TRBJ2-3,TRBV11-1,TGTGCCAGCAGTCCCGGGACAACTAGCACAGATACGCAGTATTTT,CASSPGTTSTDTQYF
many,-,TRBJ1-5,TRBV7-9,TGTGCCAGCAGCTTAGTAGCAGGGGACGGCCAGCCCCAGCATTTT,CASSLVAGDGQPQHF
-,TRBD1,TRBJ1-4,TRBV7-2,TGTGCCAGCAGTCAGAATGGGGGACAGTGGAATGAAAAACTGTTTTTT,CASSQNGGQWNEKLFF
few,TRBD2,TRBJ2-5,TRBV10-1,TGCGCCAGCAGTGAGTCGGTACTAGCGGGGGGCCAAGAGACCCAGTACTTC,CASSESVLAGGQETQYF
few,TRBD1,TRBJ2-7,TRBV2,TGTGCCAGCAGCGAGACAGGGGCAATCGACGAGCAGTACTTC,CASSETGAIDEQYF
-,TRBD2,TRBJ2-1,TRBV4-3,TGCGCCAGCAGCCAAGACCGGGGGGGTTACAATGAGCAGTTCTTC,CASSQDRGGYNEQFF
-,TRBD1,TRBJ2-3,TRBV27,TGTGCCAGCAGTCCACGACAGGGGAGCACAGATACGCAGTATTTT,CASSPRQGSTDTQYF
once,-,TRBJ1-5,TRBV7-2,TGTGCCAGCAGCCTACTAGGGTCCTCCGTCGCCAATCAGCCCCAGCATTTT,CASSLLGSSVANQPQHF